The 21 T cell receptor beta chains presented below share a single source sample, sequenced in a study of response to subunit inactivated influenza vaccine. A single record per CDR3 protein comes from TCRdb applying MiXCR to the RT-PCR reads. The data show 500,000 to 550,000 distinct CDR3 sequences, with around 8% seen just once and around 13% held by the top ten. Material: PBMCs from blood, obtained 23 to 25 months after vaccination. These TCRs come from a man between 50 and 69 years old who received an inactivated influenza vaccine.

The chain couples TRBV5-1 to TRBJ2-2, with 7 nucleotides matching TRBD1. The CDR3 has 14 residues. Germline V CDR1 and CDR2: SGHRS, YFSETQ. The V segment lost 7 bases and the J segment 0 bases; nucleotides outside the gene matches: 3. CDR3 in amino acids: CASVGTANTGELFF. In DNA, the CDR3 is TGCGCCAGCGTTGGGACAGCGAACACCGGGGAGCTGTTTTTT.

This clonotype was picked up a small number of times. This chain joins TRBV25-1 and TRBJ1-6; D call uncertain. The CDR3 totals 13 residues. Looked up from germline, CDR1 is MGHDK and CDR2 is SYGVNS. The ends were cut back, 7 bases at V and 7 bases at J, with 11 bases in the middle. The CDR3 nucleotides are TGTGCCAGCAACGAGGTTTTGAATTCACCCCTCCACTTT. Its protein is CASNEVLNSPLHF.

The chain links TRBV5-6 to TRBJ2-2; the match to TRBD1 covers 9 bases. The CDR3 covers 16 residues. Germline V gene sequence: CDR1 SGHDT, CDR2 YYEEEE. The ends lost 2 bases at V and 6 bases at J; junction bases unmatched: 8. As DNA, the CDR3 is TGTGCCAGCAGCTTACCGGGACAGGGAATGGCCGGGGAGCTGTTTTTT. Its protein is CASSLPGQGMAGELFF.

The chain carries TRBV20-1 and TRBJ2-7; unclear D gene. V was pared by 6 bases and J by 6 bases, with 12 bases between. This CDR3 comprises 11 residues. Germline assignment: CDR1 DFQATT and CDR2 SNEGSKA (reference sequence). This CDR3 is CSAAAPAEQYF. The CDR3 bases are TGCAGTGCCGCGGCCCCCGCCGAGCAGTACTTC.

Of note for this clonotype: One end of the junction is discordant with germline, which a read error may explain. V usage is TRBV20-1 and J usage is TRBJ1-6; tentative D call: TRBD1 (6 bases). Germline CDR1 and CDR2: DFQATT and SNEGSKA (reference sequence). CDR3 length equals 12 residues. The CDR3 sequence is CSARAPDSVENF. The CDR3, as DNA: TGCAGTGCTAGGGCCCCGGACAGCGTAGAGAACTTT.

This clonotype was seen many times. The J gene is TRBJ2-7, the V gene TRBV5-6; D not resolved. Trimming cost V 0 bases and J 0 bases, with 7 bases left between them. This CDR3 is 14 amino acids long. Germline lookup yields CDR1 SGHDT and CDR2 YYEEEE. The CDR3 loop is CASSLGVSSYEQYF. CDR3 DNA sequence: TGTGCCAGCAGCTTGGGTGTCTCCTCCTACGAGCAGTACTTC.

Ten or more counts support this clonotype. The J gene is TRBJ2-3, the V gene TRBV20-1; 11 bases match TRBD2. Germline assignment: CDR1 DFQATT and CDR2 SNEGSKA (reference sequence). The ends lost 5 bases at V and 2 bases at J; junction bases unmatched: 3. CDR3 length: 14 amino acids. CDR3 amino acids: CSAFSGGATDTQYF. CDR3 bases: TGCAGTGCTTTTAGCGGGGGGGCCACAGATACGCAGTATTTT.

The V and J genes are TRBV5-1 and TRBJ2-1; 8 positions match TRBD1. V lost 0 bases, J lost 3 bases, and 2 bases stayed unmatched. From germline, CDR1 is SGHRS and CDR2 YFSETQ. The CDR3 spans 15 residues. This CDR3 is CASSLGDRNYNEQFF. CDR3 coding DNA: TGCGCCAGCAGCTTGGGGGACAGGAACTACAATGAGCAGTTCTTC.

This clonotype has at least ten counts. The DNA for the CDR3 is TGTGCCAGCAGCCTTCCGGGGCCCACAGATACGCAGTATTTT. Its translation is CASSLPGPTDTQYF. J is TRBJ2-3 and V is TRBV6-1; D could derive from TRBD1 or TRBD2 (5 bases each). V was shortened by 6 bases and J by 2 bases, with 12 bases between the two germline ends. The germline CDR1 and CDR2 sequences are MNHNS and SASEGT. The CDR3 runs to 14 residues.

This clonotype was counted a few times. This sequence joins TRBV4-3 and TRBJ1-2; D remains ambiguous. Germline-derived CDR1 and CDR2 are LGHNA and YSLEER. V lost 5 bases to trimming and J lost 4 bases, with 17 bases between them. The CDR3 runs to 15 residues. The CDR3 DNA sequence: TGCGCCAGCAGCGCCCGAGAAGGACGGGTCTATGGCTACACCTTC. It yields the protein CASSAREGRVYGYTF.

This sequence joins TRBV20-1 and TRBJ1-2; 9 bases are shared with TRBD1. CDR1 DFQATT and CDR2 SNEGSKA come from the germline V gene (reference sequence). J was trimmed by 8 bases and V by 5 bases; bases with no gene match: 6. This CDR3 is built from 12 residues. For the CDR3, the DNA is TGCAGTGCTCGACAGGGGGTAGAGGGCTACACCTTC. Amino acid sequence: CSARQGVEGYTF.

This clonotype was seen at least ten times. The chain couples TRBV25-1 to TRBJ1-1; 7 nucleotides match TRBD1. The CDR3 is 13 residues long. Per the germline V gene, CDR1 is MGHDK and CDR2 is SYGVNS. V was pared by 8 bases and J by 1 base, with 4 bases of the junction left unmatched. CDR3 sequence (DNA): TGTGCCAGCGTCGGACAGGCGAACACTGAAGCTTTCTTT. Translation gives CASVGQANTEAFF.

This clonotype was detected many times. V is TRBV11-2 and J is TRBJ2-5, with D possibly TRBD2 on 6 matching bases. This CDR3 has 15 amino acids. V lost 5 bases, J lost 4 bases, and 17 bases lay in between. Germline CDR1 is SGHAT and CDR2 is FQNNGV. CDR3 in amino acids: CASSPELALPETQYF. The CDR3 DNA sequence: TGTGCCAGCAGCCCCGAACTAGCTCTCCCAGAGACCCAGTACTTC.

The table lists this clonotype with a few counts. The gene calls are TRBV4-2 and TRBJ2-3; 16 positions agree with TRBD2. This CDR3 has 18 residues. J gave up 2 bases and V 1 base, and 3 bases lay outside the gene matches. Germline lookup yields CDR1 LGHNA and CDR2 YNFKEQ. As DNA, the CDR3 is TGTGCCAGCAGCCAAGTGGGACTAGCGGGGGGGCTCACAGATACGCAGTATTTT. It codes for CASSQVGLAGGLTDTQYF.

This chain uses TRBV5-1 with TRBJ1-5; TRBD1 agrees at 8 bases. The trim removed 0 bases at V and 6 bases at J, leaving 5 bases unmatched. Germline-derived CDR1 and CDR2 are SGHRS and YFSETQ. The CDR3 is made up of 15 amino acids. CDR3 sequence (DNA): TGCGCCAGCAGCTTGGAGGGCAGGGGGCTTCAGCCCCAGCATTTT. It specifies CASSLEGRGLQPQHF.

This clonotype was detected many times. V gene TRBV15 combines with J gene TRBJ1-1, with D hard to call. This CDR3 region has 12 residues. Trimming stripped 5 bases from V and 2 bases from J, with 6 bases between. The germline gives CDR1 LNHNV, CDR2 YYDKDF (reference sequence). The DNA of the CDR3 is TGTGCCACCAGCCCGGGTAACACTGAAGCTTTCTTT. As protein: CATSPGNTEAFF.

In its sample, this clonotype was seen many times. This sequence joins TRBV4-1 and TRBJ2-1; 12 bases agree with TRBD2. Germline-derived CDR1 and CDR2 are MGHRA and YSYEKL. The CDR3 covers 18 residues. The trim removed 3 bases at V and 7 bases at J, leaving 13 bases unmatched. CDR3 DNA sequence: TGCGCCAGCAGCCAGATAAGGGTCTGGACTAGCGGGGCTAATGAGCAGTTCTTC. It encodes CASSQIRVWTSGANEQFF.

The gene calls are TRBV2 and TRBJ1-4, with D maybe TRBD1 (5 bases). Germline V gene lookup returns CDR1 SNHLY and CDR2 FYNNEI. V lost 6 bases and J lost 2, with 16 bases in between. The CDR3 is 16 residues long. CDR3 nucleotides: TGTGCCAGCAGCGTCCACCCAGGGTTGACTAATGAAAAACTGTTTTTT. Its protein is CASSVHPGLTNEKLFF.

This sequence joins TRBV20-1 and TRBJ2-3, with D possibly matching TRBD2 (6 bases). Trimming took 2 bases from V and 1 from J, leaving 13 bases between them. This CDR3 is built from 15 residues. CDR1 DFQATT and CDR2 SNEGSKA come from the germline V gene (reference sequence). The CDR3 sequence is CSARRTTARTDTQYF. The CDR3 nucleotides read TGCAGTGCTAGAAGGACTACAGCCCGCACAGATACGCAGTATTTT.

This clonotype was seen repeatedly, ten times or more. The chain uses TRBV3-1 and TRBJ2-1; 14 nucleotides agree with TRBD2. The junction had 3 bases not matched to a gene; V was cut back by 4 bases and J by 7 bases. Germline-derived CDR1 and CDR2 are LGHDT and YNNKEL (reference sequence). The CDR3 has 15 residues. For the CDR3, the DNA is TGTGCCAGCAGCCCGGGACTAGCGGGAGTTAATGAGCAGTTCTTC. Translation: CASSPGLAGVNEQFF.

The chain combines TRBV11-2 with TRBJ2-1, with D uncertain. CDR1 is SGHAT, CDR2 FQNNGV, per germline. The CDR3 length is 16 residues. V was shortened by 1 base and J by 2 bases, with 12 bases between the two germline ends. The CDR3 reads CASSLARIIAYNEQFF. Here the CDR3 DNA reads TGTGCCAGCAGCTTAGCTAGGATAATAGCCTACAATGAGCAGTTCTTC.